This T cell receptor beta chain was retrieved from a study of T-cell reconstitution after alpha-beta-depleted transplantation in children. Whole-study findings and limits: For some patients, TCRbeta diversity was high at day 60 because of recipient T cells and thymic progenitors that survived. The authors attributed T-cell counts and diversity one year after transplant mostly to newly produced T cells.

It was with unique molecular identifiers that the TCRbeta library was prepared. MiXCR, applied by TCRdb to the PCR reads, yields one record per CDR3 protein. The top ten clones hold around 30% of a sample with about 980,000 distinct CDR3 sequences, 25% to 30% of them seen once. Germline trimming cut 2 bases from V and 8 bases from J; bases unmatched to any gene: 11. This CDR3 is built from 17 residues. Germline values: CDR1 LGHNA, CDR2 YNFKEQ. Turning to this clonotype: What it binds is unknown.

The chain has TRBV4-2 and TRBJ1-4, with 10 bases identical to TRBD1. The material was PBMCs, mostly from graft donor cells, obtained 360 days after TCRalphabeta/CD19-depleted stem cell transplant. The TCR was taken from a boy under two years old who had a stem cell transplant for SCID, so the T cells may come from the graft donor. CDR3 loop: CASSQKTGQGVTEKLFF. CDR3 coding DNA: TGTGCCAGCAGCCAAAAAACCGGACAGGGGGTTACGGAAAAACTGTTTTTT.